These 19 T cell receptor beta chains came from one sample sequenced in a study of identical twins. TCRdb processed the 5' RACE reads anew with MiXCR; each CDR3 protein has one entry. The sample holds some 570,000 distinct CDR3 sequences, around 20% seen once. These data also formed part of another study, on yellow fever vaccine responses in identical twins.

The sequenced sample was CD4+ T cells sorted from blood. The source of these receptors is a young woman in good health.

In this sample, this clonotype turned up a few times. The chain uses TRBV10-3 and TRBJ1-5; TRBD1 agrees at 8 bases. This CDR3 is built from 13 residues. CDR1 is ENHRY, CDR2 SYGVKD, per germline. The trim removed 6 bases at V and 4 bases at J, leaving 2 bases unmatched. The chain's CDR3 is CAIRDRANQPQHF. The CDR3 DNA reads as TGTGCCATCAGGGACAGGGCAAATCAGCCCCAGCATTTT.

The gene calls are TRBV2 and TRBJ1-1; D unclear. The CDR3 runs 12 residues. The germline V gene has CDR1 SNHLY and CDR2 FYNNEI. V dropped 7 bases and J dropped 2 bases, with 8 bases sitting between them. The CDR3 region has the DNA TGTGCCAGCAAAACAGAAAACACTGAAGCTTTCTTT. This codes for CASKTENTEAFF.

The chain is built from TRBV10-3 and TRBJ2-1; 8 bases match TRBD1. Germline V CDR1 and CDR2: ENHRY, SYGVKD. The CDR3 has 13 amino acids. V shed 8 bases and J 9 bases; nucleotides not matched to a gene: 9. In DNA form, the CDR3 reads TGTGCCATCGCGACAGGGGTTGATCGTGAGCAGTTCTTC. Its protein product is CAIATGVDREQFF.

This clonotype was counted a few times. The chain recombines TRBV3-1 with TRBJ1-2; the match to TRBD1 covers 10 bases. The germline V gene encodes CDR1 LGHDT and CDR2 YNNKEL (reference sequence). The CDR3 has 15 residues. V was pared by 6 bases and J by 3 bases, with 7 bases of the junction left unmatched. CDR3 nucleotide sequence: TGTGCCAGCAGAGTAACCGGGACAGGGGACTATGGCTACACCTTC. As protein: CASRVTGTGDYGYTF. The variable domain in full, completed from reference TRBV3-1 and TRBJ1-2, reads DTAVSQTPKYLVTQMGNDKSIKCEQNLGHDTMYWYKQDSKKFLKIMFSYNNKELIINETVPNRFSPKSPDKAHLNLHINSLELGDSAVYFCASRVTGTGDYGYTFGSGTRLTVV.

The rearrangement links TRBV6-2 or TRBV6-3 to TRBJ2-5, with D perhaps matching TRBD1 (6 bases). CDR3 size: 17 residues. V lost 5 bases and J lost 4, with 23 bases in between. Germline CDR1 MNHEY, CDR2 SVGEGT. Written as DNA, the CDR3 is TGTGCCAGCAGTAACAGGACAGCCAGGCGTCGGGTAGAGACCCAGTACTTC. Translating it yields CASSNRTARRRVETQYF.

The chain recombines TRBV12-5 with TRBJ2-1, with D perhaps matching TRBD1 or TRBD2 (6 bases each). The germline CDR1 and CDR2 sequences are LGHNT and FRNRAP. Deletions cut 7 bases from V and 4 bases from J, with 8 bases between. The CDR3 loop spans 12 amino acids. The CDR3 region has the DNA TGTGCTAGTGAGGGGGGATACAATGAGCAGTTCTTC. Amino acid sequence: CASEGGYNEQFF. Full variable domain (outside the CDR3, taken from reference TRBV12-5 and TRBJ2-1): DARVTQTPRHKVTEMGQEVTMRCQPILGHNTVFWYRQTMMQGLELLAYFRNRAPLDDSGMPKDRFSAEMPDATLATLKIQPSEPRDSAVYFCASEGGYNEQFFGPGTRLTVL.

This chain uses TRBV6-5 with TRBJ2-1; D remains ambiguous. Trimming shortened V by 2 bases and J by 0 bases, and 11 bases separated the two germline ends. Germline V CDR1 and CDR2: MNHEY, SVGAGI. This CDR3 is 16 amino acids long. This CDR3 is CASSYSSANSYNEQFF. CDR3 in DNA: TGTGCCAGCAGTTACAGCTCAGCTAACTCCTACAATGAGCAGTTCTTC.

The chain carries TRBV12-3 or TRBV12-4 and TRBJ2-3; TRBD2 agrees at 8 bases. The length of the CDR3 is 17 residues. The V and J ends lost 3 bases and 4 bases, in that order; junction bases with no gene match: 12. The CDR3 spells CASSLPKAGVNADTQYF. The CDR3, as DNA: TGTGCCAGCAGTTTGCCCAAAGCGGGGGTTAACGCAGATACGCAGTATTTT.

This clonotype was seen only a few times. This chain links TRBV5-1 with TRBJ2-3; D is uncertain. Per the germline V gene, CDR1 is SGHRS and CDR2 is YFSETQ. With 3 bases removed from V and 0 bases from J, the gap between germline ends came to 14 bases. The CDR3 is 16 amino acids. Here the CDR3 DNA reads TGCGCCAGCAGCTCCCTGCCTGGTTCTAGCACAGATACGCAGTATTTT. The encoded protein is CASSSLPGSSTDTQYF.

As DNA, the CDR3 is TGTGCCAGCAGTAGGACACGGGGGGAAAAACTGTTTTTT. Residues: CASSRTRGEKLFF. The chain couples TRBV12-3 or TRBV12-4 to TRBJ1-4; D may be TRBD1 (5 bases). The CDR3 covers 13 residues. V lost 5 bases, J lost 8 bases, and 12 bases lay in between.

This clonotype has just a few counts. The chain links TRBV20-1 to TRBJ2-5, with D uncertain. V was trimmed by 2 bases and J by 2 bases, leaving 9 bases between them. CDR3 length: 13 amino acids. The V gene's germline CDR1 is DFQATT and CDR2 SNEGSKA (reference sequence). The CDR3 sequence: CSARTGSQETQYF. The CDR3 DNA follows: TGCAGTGCTAGAACTGGCAGTCAAGAGACCCAGTACTTC.

This chain links TRBV27 with TRBJ2-1, with TRBD2 matching over 8 bases. The ends lost 4 bases at V and 8 bases at J; junction bases unmatched: 10. The CDR3 is 15 residues long. Germline CDR1 and CDR2: MNHEY and SMNVEV (reference sequence). The DNA for the CDR3 is TGTGCCAGCAGTTCCTGGACTAGCATGAGGGATGAGCAGTTCTTC. Translated, it gives CASSSWTSMRDEQFF.

This chain links TRBV28 with TRBJ2-1, with D perhaps matching TRBD1 (5 bases). The germline V gene has CDR1 MDHEN and CDR2 SYDVKM. CDR3 size: 13 residues. V lost 5 bases and J 7 bases, leaving 12 bases between the germline ends. The CDR3: CASSKQGGNEQFF. The CDR3 bases are TGTGCCAGCAGTAAGCAGGGTGGTAATGAGCAGTTCTTC.

The chain has TRBV20-1 and TRBJ2-1; 10 bases match TRBD1. Germline V lookup: CDR1 DFQATT, CDR2 SNEGSKA (reference sequence). Trimming removed 3 bases from V and 9 bases from J; junction bases left unmatched: 11. This CDR3 contains 15 residues. The CDR3 spells CSARPYGTGVFEQFF. CDR3 nucleotide sequence: TGCAGTGCTAGGCCCTACGGGACAGGGGTTTTTGAGCAGTTCTTC.

This clonotype was picked up a small number of times. V and J are TRBV29-1 and TRBJ2-3, with no clear D. V dropped 6 bases and J dropped 1 base, with 11 bases sitting between them. This CDR3 has 13 residues. Germline-derived CDR1 and CDR2 are SQVTM and ANQGSEA. This chain's CDR3 is CSVGERRTDTQYF. The CDR3 bases are TGCAGCGTAGGAGAGCGCCGCACAGATACGCAGTATTTT.

The genes are TRBV9 and TRBJ2-5, with 10 bases aligning to TRBD2. With 2 bases clipped from V and 1 base from J, the junction kept 5 bases outside the gene matches. The germline gives CDR1 SGDLS, CDR2 YYNGEE. This CDR3 is 16 amino acids long. In nucleotides, the CDR3 is TGTGCCAGCAGCGTGGCTAGCGGGAGAACCCAAGAGACCCAGTACTTC. As protein: CASSVASGRTQETQYF.

This chain uses TRBV28 with TRBJ2-4, with D perhaps matching TRBD2 (6 bases). CDR3 size: 15 residues. In germline, CDR1 is MDHEN, CDR2 SYDVKM. Trimming took off 6 bases at V and 1 base at J, with 13 bases between the two ends. In DNA form, the CDR3 reads TGTGCCAGCAGGACCTCGGGGGAGGCCAAAAACATTCAGTACTTC. Protein product: CASRTSGEAKNIQYF.

V usage is TRBV7-3 and J usage is TRBJ2-7; 9 bases match TRBD2. The CDR3 sequence is 17 residues long. Trimming removed 2 bases from V and 0 bases from J; junction bases left unmatched: 8. Looked up from germline, CDR1 is SGHTA and CDR2 is FQGTGA. The CDR3 sequence: CASSLAGGTTSSYEQYF. The CDR3 bases are TGTGCCAGCAGCTTAGCGGGAGGGACGACGAGCTCCTACGAGCAGTACTTC.

J is TRBJ2-5 and V is TRBV5-1, with 7 bases matching TRBD1. The CDR3 covers 14 residues. In germline, CDR1 is SGHRS, CDR2 YFSETQ. Trimming at V came to 2 bases and at J to 1 base, leaving 2 bases not matched to a gene. In DNA form, the CDR3 reads TGCGCCAGCAGCTTCTGGGACAGCCAAGAGACCCAGTACTTC. This sequence encodes CASSFWDSQETQYF.